The TCR beta chain described here comes from a study of beta chain features in type 1 diabetes. Points from the study as a whole: Unsettled here was the matter of whether HLA type influences TCRB rearrangement. For Type 1 diabetes patients, all four CD4+ subsets carried TCRB CDR3s that were moderately but significantly shorter.

Every participating donor gave one draw, a heparinised blood sample averaging about 116 mL. The CDR3 has 16 amino acids. The germline V gene encodes CDR1 SGHRS and CDR2 YFSETQ. Trimming cost V 5 bases and J 4 bases, with 20 bases left between them. Of note for this clone: The antigen is not known.

The entirety of the isolated RNA underwent reverse transcription, so expressed TCRB transcripts were sequenced. TCRdb's table, derived via immunoSEQ multiplex PCR, lists solely in-frame clones and lacks some. Of hundreds of thousands of clones in the sample, roughly 10% were seen once. The chain has TRBV5-1 and TRBJ2-3; D possibly corresponds to TRBD2 (6 bases). This clonotype originated in a woman in her late teens or twenties in good health. The sample consisted of naive CD4+ T cells from blood. CDR3 sequence reads: CASSLPTGSLSDTQYF. CDR3 DNA: TGCGCCAGCAGTTTGCCTACCGGGAGCCTTTCAGATACGCAGTATTTT.